What follows are 8 T cell receptor beta chains derived from one specimen sequenced in a study of blood T cell repertoires in COVID-19. Generated by immunoSEQ multiplex PCR, the TCRdb table keeps only in-frame clones and is missing some. The sample lists fewer than 300,000 clones; 75% to 90% were seen once. The sample consisted of peripheral blood. The receptor source for this set is a woman between 65 and 79 years old with active or convalescent COVID-19.

The chain joins TRBV29-1 to TRBJ1-2, with 8 bases fitting TRBD1. The CDR3 is 13 residues long. J was trimmed by 6 bases and V by 1 base; bases with no gene match: 4. The germline V gene has CDR1 SQVTM and CDR2 ANQGSEA. CDR3 DNA: TGCAGCGTTGAAGGAGGGACAGGAAATGGCTACACCTTC. Translation gives CSVEGGTGNGYTF.

V gene TRBV6-1 combines with J gene TRBJ2-1; the D gene is possibly TRBD1 (6 bases). The germline V gene encodes CDR1 MNHNS and CDR2 SASEGT. Trimming pared 2 bases from V and 6 bases from J, leaving 11 bases between. The CDR3 loop spans 14 amino acids. CDR3 coding DNA: TGTGCCAGCAGTGAAATGGGGGCCGCCAATGAGCAGTTCTTC. Protein: CASSEMGAANEQFF.

Only one count was recorded for this clone. The chain couples TRBV2 to TRBJ1-2; D gene unclear. The CDR3 runs 13 residues. Germline V gene lookup returns CDR1 SNHLY and CDR2 FYNNEI. V was trimmed by 7 bases and J by 6 bases, leaving 15 bases between them. This chain's CDR3 is CASTATGEHGYTF. Written as DNA, the CDR3 is TGTGCCAGCACTGCAACCGGGGAGCATGGCTACACCTTC.

The gene calls are TRBV5-4 and TRBJ2-1; 12 nucleotides agree with TRBD2. The ends lost 4 bases at V and 7 bases at J; junction bases unmatched: 9. The CDR3 is 16 residues long. Germline V gives CDR1 SGHNT, CDR2 YYREEE (reference sequence). CDR3 sequence (DNA): TGTGCCAGCAGCCCGCGACTAGCGGGAGTGGGGAATGAGCAGTTCTTC. Translation gives CASSPRLAGVGNEQFF.

The genes are TRBV7-9 and TRBJ1-4, with TRBD1 identical over 9 bases. This CDR3 comprises 15 residues. Germline-derived CDR1 and CDR2 are SEHNR and FQNEAQ (reference sequence). V was clipped by 10 bases and J by 0 bases; unmatched bases: 6. The CDR3 spells CATGTGRTTNEKLFF. The DNA for the CDR3 is TGTGCCACCGGGACAGGGCGTACAACTAATGAAAAACTGTTTTTT.

The chain has TRBV11-1 and TRBJ1-2; tentatively, D is TRBD1 (6 bases). There are 16 residues in the CDR3. The ends were cut back, 1 base at V and 1 base at J, with 13 bases in the middle. Germline values: CDR1 SGHAT, CDR2 FQDESV (reference sequence). CDR3 in DNA: TGTGCCAGCAGCTTAGGAAAACAGGGATATAACTATGGCTACACCTTC. It yields the protein CASSLGKQGYNYGYTF.

The J gene is TRBJ1-4, the V gene TRBV30; no clear D gene. This CDR3 spans 15 amino acids. With 3 bases removed from V and 2 bases from J, the gap between germline ends came to 13 bases. The V gene's germline CDR1 is GTSNPN and CDR2 SVGIG (reference sequence). CDR3 residues: CAWRPPYRTNEKLFF. In DNA, the CDR3 is TGTGCCTGGAGGCCCCCCTACCGTACTAATGAAAAACTGTTTTTT.

V usage is TRBV5-6 and J usage is TRBJ2-1; TRBD2 aligns across 7 bases. J lost 9 bases, V lost 2 bases, and 5 bases had no gene match. The CDR3 is 13 amino acids. Per the germline V gene, CDR1 is SGHDT and CDR2 is YYEEEE. CDR3 amino acids: CASSFGTNSEQFF. The CDR3 bases are TGTGCCAGCAGCTTTGGGACTAATAGTGAGCAGTTCTTC.